This note documents a single T cell receptor (beta chain) sequence. The target antigen is unknown. The sample belongs to a study of monozygotic twins with inflammatory bowel disease. Template switching was used to attach UMIs, which incorporated a 6-nucleotide sample barcode. TCRalpha and TCRbeta cDNA went through two nested PCRs of approximately 17 and 9 cycles. One entry per CDR3 protein, without DNA, is what TCRdb gives after re-calling the 5' RACE reads. The sample's table shows 140,000 to 150,000 distinct CDR3 sequences. Findings and limits, study-wide: IBD-affected twins scored below their healthy co-twins in TCRbeta diversity (inverse Simpson). Between concordant and discordant twins, repertoire similarity failed to differ, a result that limited power may explain.

In germline, CDR1 is MGHRA, CDR2 YSYEKL. This CDR3 contains 16 residues. The chain recombines TRBV4-1 with TRBJ2-1; the TCRdb D gene call, TRBD2, has no DNA to confirm it. The source material was blood. The receptor was isolated from a human donor with ulcerative colitis or Crohn's disease, or a healthy co-twin of an affected twin (not recorded which). CDR3 in amino acids: CASSQVGGSENNEQFF.